Below, 13 T cell receptor beta chains from the same sample are listed, as sequenced in a study of spatial heterogeneity in lung cancer (dated by TCRdb to the late 2010s). The method was 5' RACE. Data came from a NextSeq 500. TCRdb ran its own pipeline on the public reads, namely fastp trimming at Q25 and MiXCR clone calling, and kept in-frame beta chains. Each entry merges the rows of one CDR3 protein and shows their most common DNA and genes. In this sample the table shows more than 30,000 distinct CDR3 sequences, 5% to 6.5% of which occur a single time. About a quarter of the sample is taken by the ten largest. Per the publication, the time point label means: sample taken at primary tumor resection. The sample here was PBMCs, taken at surgery. All receptors derive from a female donor with early-stage non-small cell lung cancer.

This clonotype was seen only a few times. The gene calls are TRBV18 and TRBJ1-6; D not resolved. CDR1 is KGHSH and CDR2 is LQKENI in the germline V gene. The CDR3 is made up of 14 amino acids. V shed 3 bases and J shed 10 bases, with 13 bases lying between them. CDR3 sequence (DNA): TGTGCCAGCTCACCCCCGCAGCCTGGCTCACCCCTCCACTTT. Its translation is CASSPPQPGSPLHF. The complete variable domain, with remaining parts taken from reference TRBV18 and TRBJ1-6, reads NAGVMQNPRHLVRRRGQEARLRCSPMKGHSHVYWYRQLPEEGLKFMVYLQKENIIDESGMPKERFSAEFPKEGPSILRIQQVVRGDSAAYFCASSPPQPGSPLHFGNGTRLTVT.

This chain uses TRBV7-2 with TRBJ2-7, with TRBD2 identical over 7 bases. Trimming at V came to 4 bases and at J to 0 bases, leaving 6 bases not matched to a gene. The CDR3 has 15 amino acids. The germline V gene encodes CDR1 SGHTA and CDR2 FQGNSA. The CDR3 sequence is CASSSGRGTSYEQYF. In nucleotides, the CDR3 is TGTGCCAGCAGCTCGGGGCGGGGGACCTCCTACGAGCAGTACTTC.

CDR3: CASSLVARYTDTQYF. In DNA form, the CDR3 reads TGTGCCAGCAGCTTAGTAGCCAGGTACACAGATACGCAGTATTTT. This chain connects TRBV7-2 to TRBJ2-3; D ambiguous. V was clipped by 1 base and J by 2 bases, with 10 bases between them. Germline-derived CDR1 and CDR2 are SGHTA and FQGNSA. This CDR3 has 15 amino acids.

At least ten counts were recorded for this clonotype. This chain connects TRBV4-2 to TRBJ1-3, with no clear D. Trimming removed 2 bases from V and 8 bases from J, with 10 bases in between. Germline CDR1 LGHNA, CDR2 YNFKEQ. CDR3 length equals 13 residues. Here the CDR3 DNA reads TGTGCCAGCAGCCAATCTACACGGGACACCATATATTTT. This encodes CASSQSTRDTIYF.

This clonotype was seen many times. The chain carries TRBV28 and TRBJ1-1; no reliable D call. The germline V and J ends were trimmed by 4 bases and 3 bases, with 9 bases remaining between them. The CDR3 is 13 residues long. CDR1 and CDR2 (germline): MDHEN, SYDVKM. The CDR3 sequence: CASSWAEDTEAFF. CDR3 coding DNA: TGTGCCAGCAGTTGGGCAGAGGACACTGAAGCTTTCTTT.

The sample holds many counts of this clonotype. The CDR3 loop is CASSLGRTSGNTIYF. The CDR3 coding sequence is TGTGCCAGCTCCTTGGGCAGGACCTCTGGAAACACCATATATTTT. The chain employs TRBV7-6 and TRBJ1-3; no reliable D call. CDR3 length: 15 amino acids. Germline V gene lookup returns CDR1 SGHVS and CDR2 FNYEAQ. V shed 8 bases and J shed 0 bases, with 14 bases lying between them.

This clonotype was counted at least ten times. The chain uses TRBV7-2 and TRBJ2-7, with a tentative D call TRBD2 (5 bases). The V end lost 5 bases, the J end lost 6 bases, and 11 bases lay between the germline ends. This CDR3 is 12 amino acids long. Germline V gene data show CDR1 as SGHTA and CDR2 as FQGNSA. The CDR3 region has the DNA TGTGCCAGCAGCCCCGGCGGGCCCGAGCAGTACTTC. It encodes CASSPGGPEQYF.

V is TRBV7-8 and J is TRBJ2-5; D is unclear. Germline V gene sequence: CDR1 SGHVS, CDR2 FQNEAQ. The CDR3 consists of 13 residues. With 2 bases removed from V and 5 bases from J, the gap between germline ends came to 9 bases. The CDR3 reads CASSLWAEETQYF. The CDR3 DNA reads as TGTGCCAGCAGCTTATGGGCGGAGGAGACCCAGTACTTC.

This clonotype has a handful of counts. The chain combines TRBV10-3 with TRBJ2-3; 7 bases agree with TRBD1. The germline gives CDR1 ENHRY, CDR2 SYGVKD. V dropped 6 bases and J dropped 0; count of bases not matched to a gene: 3. CDR3 length equals 14 residues. DNA of the CDR3: TGTGCCATCAGGGGACAGCGTAGCACAGATACGCAGTATTTT. It specifies CAIRGQRSTDTQYF.

This clonotype was detected only once. This rearrangement joins TRBV5-4 to TRBJ2-2; D is possibly TRBD1 (6 bases). Between the trimmed V and J ends, which lost 4 bases and 1 base, there was a span of 14 bases. This CDR3 has 16 amino acids. Germline CDR1 and CDR2: SGHNT and YYREEE (reference sequence). As DNA, the CDR3 is TGTGCCAGCAGCGGACCGGGACAACAGAACACCGGGGAGCTGTTTTTT. As protein: CASSGPGQQNTGELFF.

In its sample, this clonotype was seen many times. The chain couples TRBV28 to TRBJ2-7; perhaps TRBD1 as D (6 bases). The germline V gene has CDR1 MDHEN and CDR2 SYDVKM. The germline V and J ends were trimmed by 9 bases and 0 bases, with 18 bases remaining between them. The CDR3 totals 15 residues. The CDR3, as DNA: TGTGCCAGTACCAGCAGCCCAGGGGTCTCCTACGAGCAGTACTTC. Its translation is CASTSSPGVSYEQYF.

The chain has TRBV7-8 and TRBJ2-1, with 7 nucleotides matching TRBD1. After removal of 5 bases from V and 7 bases from J, the junction contained 8 bases not matched to a gene. CDR3 length: 14 amino acids. In germline, CDR1 is SGHVS, CDR2 FQNEAQ. The CDR3: CASSLPGQPNEQFF. The DNA for the CDR3 is TGTGCCAGCAGCCTTCCGGGACAGCCAAATGAGCAGTTCTTC.

This clonotype was seen many times. CDR3 region: CASSFDRLSSYEQYF. The CDR3 DNA reads TGTGCCAGCAGCTTCGACAGGTTAAGCTCCTACGAGCAGTACTTC. The chain couples TRBV13 to TRBJ2-7; possibly TRBD1 for D (6 bases). V lost 3 bases to trimming and J lost 0 bases, with 12 bases between them. Germline lookup yields CDR1 PRHDT and CDR2 FYEKMQ (reference sequence). The CDR3 totals 15 residues.